Each of the 22 T cell receptor beta chains below was sequenced from the same sample in a study of CD8+ T cells in alopecia areata. As the sequencing template, cDNA was produced by extracting RNA and reverse transcribing it. Repertoires were generated with immunoSEQ multiplex PCR, while TCRdb's copy carries only in-frame clones and drops some. The sample holds around 170,000 clones, roughly half seen once. Treatment of the sample: oral pan-JAK inhibitor, 5-10 mg twice daily. The input for sequencing was CD8+ T cells sorted from blood, taken at week 52, from a patient treated with tofacitinib. Source of these receptors: a human donor with alopecia areata.

J is TRBJ2-6 and V is TRBV7-9; D remains ambiguous. The CDR3 length is 17 residues. Germline V CDR1 and CDR2: SEHNR, FQNEAQ (reference sequence). V was pared by 3 bases and J by 2 bases, with 14 bases between. The DNA of the CDR3 is TGTGCCAGCAGCTTGGCGTCACGGCTCACTGGGGCCAACGTCCTGACTTTC. Its protein is CASSLASRLTGANVLTF.

The CDR3: CASRPTSGLAGTDTQYF. The DNA for the CDR3 is TGTGCCAGCAGGCCCACTTCGGGGCTAGCGGGCACAGATACGCAGTATTTT. This chain links TRBV27 with TRBJ2-3; 7 bases map to TRBD2. CDR3 size: 17 residues. Germline CDR1 and CDR2: MNHEY and SMNVEV (reference sequence). The ends lost 6 bases at V and 1 base at J; junction bases unmatched: 13.

The gene calls are TRBV9 and TRBJ2-7, with D perhaps TRBD1 (5 bases). The germline V and J ends were trimmed by 0 bases and 2 bases, with 12 bases remaining between them. This CDR3 has 15 amino acids. Per the germline V gene, CDR1 is SGDLS and CDR2 is YYNGEE. This CDR3 reads CASSVDWTPPYEQYF. The CDR3 region has the DNA TGTGCCAGCAGCGTAGACTGGACACCTCCCTACGAGCAGTACTTC.

There are a few counts of this clone. The chain carries TRBV13 and TRBJ2-7; D perhaps matches TRBD1 (5 bases). CDR1 and CDR2 (germline): PRHDT, FYEKMQ (reference sequence). Trimming pared 4 bases from V and 0 bases from J, leaving 13 bases between. This CDR3 is built from 15 residues. CDR3 sequence: CASSSRRQGSYEQYF. CDR3 bases: TGTGCCAGCAGCTCGCGGCGGCAGGGCTCCTACGAGCAGTACTTC.

This clone came up once. V usage is TRBV5-1 and J usage is TRBJ1-2, with 7 bases that match TRBD1. The CDR3 length is 14 residues. V shed 1 base, J shed 4 bases, and the junction held 4 bases outside the gene matches. Germline CDR1 SGHRS, CDR2 YFSETQ. CDR3 in DNA: TGCGCCAGCAGCTTGTTGGACAGGCCCTATGGCTACACCTTC. As protein: CASSLLDRPYGYTF.

The chain has TRBV7-6 and TRBJ2-5; TRBD1 agrees at 7 bases. J lost 5 bases, V lost 1 base, and 1 base had no gene match. Germline values: CDR1 SGHVS, CDR2 FNYEAQ. The CDR3 contains 13 residues. The CDR3 loop is CASSLEGAETQYF. CDR3 DNA sequence: TGTGCCAGCAGCTTAGAGGGGGCGGAGACCCAGTACTTC. Complete variable domain (other parts from reference TRBV7-6 and TRBJ2-5): GAGVSQSPRYKVTKRGQDVALRCDPISGHVSLYWYRQALGQGPEFLTYFNYEAQQDKSGLPNDRFSAERPEGSISTLTIQRTEQRDSAMYRCASSLEGAETQYFGPGTRLLVL.

As to this clone: Possible read error: a much larger clone is one base away. The chain links TRBV27 to TRBJ1-1; weak D call: TRBD1 (6 bases). This CDR3 spans 12 amino acids. Deletions cut 6 bases from V and 7 bases from J, with 12 bases between. The germline V gene encodes CDR1 MNHEY and CDR2 SMNVEV (reference sequence). The DNA for the CDR3 is TGTGCCAGCAGCCCAGGGACATTTGAAGCTTTCTTT. Translation gives CASSPGTFEAFF.

A few counts support this clone. The chain links TRBV5-1 to TRBJ1-1, with D possibly TRBD1 on 6 matching bases. Between the trimmed V and J ends, which lost 4 bases and 1 base, there was a span of 14 bases. This CDR3 has 15 amino acids. CDR1 and CDR2 (germline): SGHRS, YFSETQ. Here the CDR3 reads CASSPTRGENTEAFF. The CDR3 DNA reads TGCGCCAGCAGCCCGACCAGGGGCGAGAACACTGAAGCTTTCTTT. The entire variable domain, with the rest obtained from reference TRBV5-1 and TRBJ1-1, is as follows: KAGVTQTPRYLIKTRGQQVTLSCSPISGHRSVSWYQQTPGQGLQFLFEYFSETQRNKGNFPGRFSGRQFSNSRSEMNVSTLELGDSALYLCASSPTRGENTEAFFGQGTRLTVV.

As concerns this clone: The sample has other DNA sequences that encode this CDR3 too. V gene TRBV20-1 combines with J gene TRBJ1-2; D may be TRBD1 (6 bases). V lost 6 bases, J lost 3 bases, and 8 bases lay in between. The germline CDR1 and CDR2 sequences are DFQATT and SNEGSKA (reference sequence). The CDR3 length is 11 residues. The CDR3 sequence: CSARTDYGYTF. The CDR3 nucleotides read TGCAGTGCCCGGACAGACTATGGCTACACCTTC.

J is TRBJ2-1 and V is TRBV4-1, with 7 bases fitting TRBD1. CDR1 is MGHRA and CDR2 is YSYEKL in the germline V gene. The CDR3 extends over 15 amino acids. Trimming cost V 5 bases and J 3 bases; bases outside gene matches: 7. CDR3 in amino acids: CASSVQGENYNEQFF. CDR3 sequence (DNA): TGCGCCAGCAGCGTCCAGGGGGAAAACTACAATGAGCAGTTCTTC.

The V and J genes are TRBV15 and TRBJ1-1, with D uncertain. The V gene's germline CDR1 is LNHNV and CDR2 YYDKDF (reference sequence). CDR3 length: 12 amino acids. The V gene lost 4 bases and the J gene lost 4 bases, with 7 bases spanning the gap. Written as DNA, the CDR3 is TGTGCCACCAGCACACAGAGCACTGAAGCTTTCTTT. It encodes CATSTQSTEAFF.

The rearrangement uses TRBV18 and TRBJ1-4; D call uncertain. The CDR3 loop spans 13 amino acids. Trimming shortened V by 10 bases and J by 8 bases, and 17 bases separated the two germline ends. Germline V gene lookup returns CDR1 KGHSH and CDR2 LQKENI. The CDR3 loop is CATRPPTGEKLFF. CDR3 nucleotides: TGTGCCACCCGTCCCCCTACGGGAGAAAAACTGTTTTTT.

V is TRBV9 and J is TRBJ2-1; TRBD2 agrees at 8 bases. The junction had 6 bases not matched to a gene; V was cut back by 0 bases and J by 4 bases. This CDR3 comprises 16 residues. CDR1 is SGDLS and CDR2 is YYNGEE in the germline V gene. CDR3 protein: CASSVALGLEYNEQFF. The CDR3 nucleotides are TGTGCCAGCAGCGTAGCTTTGGGACTAGAGTACAATGAGCAGTTCTTC.

V usage is TRBV7-8 and J usage is TRBJ2-4; possibly TRBD1 for D (6 bases). CDR3 size: 16 residues. The germline gives CDR1 SGHVS, CDR2 FQNEAQ. Trimming left V 5 bases short and J 1 base short, with 15 bases between. CDR3 protein: CASSETGALAKNIQYF. The DNA of the CDR3 is TGTGCCAGCAGCGAGACAGGAGCCCTTGCCAAAAACATTCAGTACTTC.

This clone has a single count. This chain uses TRBV5-6 with TRBJ2-3; D remains ambiguous. CDR1 and CDR2 from the germline V gene are SGHDT and YYEEEE. Trimming pared 1 base from V and 2 bases from J, leaving 5 bases between. This CDR3 spans 13 amino acids. CDR3 amino acids: CASSLRDTDTQYF. The CDR3, as DNA: TGTGCCAGCAGCTTGAGGGACACAGATACGCAGTATTTT.

CDR3 coding DNA: TGTGCCACCAGCAGAGTTGGCACAGACGAAGATACGCAGTATTTT. This codes for CATSRVGTDEDTQYF. The J gene is TRBJ2-3, the V gene TRBV15; no clear D. The CDR3 has 15 amino acids. V was trimmed by 1 base and J by 5 bases, leaving 13 bases between them. Germline V gives CDR1 LNHNV, CDR2 YYDKDF (reference sequence). Together with reference TRBV15 and TRBJ2-3, the CDR3 gives the full variable domain: DAMVIQNPRYQVTQFGKPVTLSCSQTLNHNVMYWYQQKSSQAPKLLFHYYDKDFNNEADTPDNFQSRRPNTSFCFLDIRSPGLGDTAMYLCATSRVGTDEDTQYFGPGTRLTVL.

The rearrangement links TRBV7-9 to TRBJ2-7, with 7 bases that match TRBD1. The CDR3 runs to 15 residues. V shed 1 base and J 0 bases; nucleotides not matched to a gene: 3. Germline CDR1 SEHNR, CDR2 FQNEAQ (reference sequence). The CDR3 DNA is TGTGCCAGCAGCTTAGGGACAGGAGTCTCCTACGAGCAGTACTTC. Translated: CASSLGTGVSYEQYF.

V usage is TRBV29-1 and J usage is TRBJ2-3; D is ambiguous. V gave up 7 bases and J gave up 1 base, with 12 bases separating them. The CDR3 is 13 residues long. Germline CDR1 and CDR2: SQVTM and ANQGSEA. This chain's CDR3 is CSARSVRTDTQYF. Written as DNA, the CDR3 is TGCAGCGCTCGATCGGTCCGCACAGATACGCAGTATTTT.

This sequence joins TRBV9 and TRBJ2-3, with D maybe TRBD2 (6 bases). The CDR3 length is 15 residues. Trimming removed 4 bases from V and 4 bases from J, with 16 bases in between. Germline V gives CDR1 SGDLS, CDR2 YYNGEE. CDR3 sequence reads: CASSPRSGEADTQYF. The DNA of the CDR3 is TGTGCCAGCAGCCCCCGGTCGGGGGAGGCAGATACGCAGTATTTT.

The chain employs TRBV6-5 and TRBJ2-2, with 11 bases identical to TRBD1. The germline V gene has CDR1 MNHEY and CDR2 SVGAGI. Trimming cost V 7 bases and J 8 bases; bases outside gene matches: 9. The CDR3 totals 15 residues. CDR3 nucleotides: TGTGCCAGCACCCCCGGACAGGGGGCTTCGGGGGAGCTGTTTTTT. Translation: CASTPGQGASGELFF.

Comments on this clone: The sample contains more than one DNA sequence encoding this CDR3. The chain is built from TRBV7-9 and TRBJ1-1, with a possible D match to TRBD1 (5 bases). The CDR3 is 15 residues long. Germline lookup yields CDR1 SEHNR and CDR2 FQNEAQ (reference sequence). Trimming left V 5 bases short and J 0 bases short, with 13 bases between. The CDR3 region is CASSLGLSLNTEAFF. CDR3 DNA: TGTGCCAGCAGCCTGGGACTCTCGTTGAACACTGAAGCTTTCTTT.

This clone was found once. The CDR3 nucleotides read TGTGCCAGCAGCTCCCGGGGGAAACCCTACGAGCAGTACTTC. Amino acids: CASSSRGKPYEQYF. The chain couples TRBV13 to TRBJ2-7; D is perhaps TRBD2 (6 bases). Germline V gene lookup returns CDR1 PRHDT and CDR2 FYEKMQ (reference sequence). With 4 bases removed from V and 2 bases from J, the gap between germline ends came to 12 bases. The length of the CDR3 is 14 residues.